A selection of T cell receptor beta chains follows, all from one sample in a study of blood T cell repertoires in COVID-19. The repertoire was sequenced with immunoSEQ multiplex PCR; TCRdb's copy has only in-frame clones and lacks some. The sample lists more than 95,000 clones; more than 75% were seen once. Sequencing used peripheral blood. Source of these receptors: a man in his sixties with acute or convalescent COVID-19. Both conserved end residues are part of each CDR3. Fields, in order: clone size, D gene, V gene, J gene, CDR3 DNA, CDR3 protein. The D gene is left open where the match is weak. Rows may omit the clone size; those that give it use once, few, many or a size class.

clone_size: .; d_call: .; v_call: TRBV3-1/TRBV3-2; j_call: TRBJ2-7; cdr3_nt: TGTGCCAGCAGCCAAGGCCGGAGCTCCCACGAGCAGTACTTC; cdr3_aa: CASSQGRSSHEQYF
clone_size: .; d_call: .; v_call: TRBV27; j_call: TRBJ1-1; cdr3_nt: TGTGCCAGCCGACTGCAGGGGCTGTTGACTGAAGCTTTCTTT; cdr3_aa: CASRLQGLLTEAFF
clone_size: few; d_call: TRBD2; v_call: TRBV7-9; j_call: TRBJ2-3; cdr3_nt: TGTGCCAGCAGCACTAGCGGGAGGAGCGCAGATACGCAGTATTTT; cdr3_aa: CASSTSGRSADTQYF
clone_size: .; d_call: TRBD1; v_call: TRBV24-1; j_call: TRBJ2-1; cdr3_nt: TGTGCCACCAGTGATTTCAGCTCCAGGGGGTATGAGCAGTTCTTC; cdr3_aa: CATSDFSSRGYEQFF
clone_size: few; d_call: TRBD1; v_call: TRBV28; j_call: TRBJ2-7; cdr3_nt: TGTGCCAGCAGAGGACAGGGGAACTACGAGCAGTACTTC; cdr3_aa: CASRGQGNYEQYF
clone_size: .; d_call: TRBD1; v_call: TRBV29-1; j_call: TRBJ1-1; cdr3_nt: TGCAGCGCGGGACAGGGTCCTGAAGCTTTCTTT; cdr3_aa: CSAGQGPEAFF
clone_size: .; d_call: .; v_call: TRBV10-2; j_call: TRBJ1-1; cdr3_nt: TGCGCCAGCATCCCAGGGAGGTTCACTGAAGCTTTCTTT; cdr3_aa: CASIPGRFTEAFF
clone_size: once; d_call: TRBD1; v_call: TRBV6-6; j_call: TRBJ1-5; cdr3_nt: TGTGCCAGCAGTCAGATCCCCGGGACAGGGCAGGGTTTGAGCAATCAGCCCCAGCATTTT; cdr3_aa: CASSQIPGTGQGLSNQPQHF
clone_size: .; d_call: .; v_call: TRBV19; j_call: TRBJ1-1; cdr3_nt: TGTGCCAGTAGTACGTTCGGCACTGAAGCTTTCTTT; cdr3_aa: CASSTFGTEAFF
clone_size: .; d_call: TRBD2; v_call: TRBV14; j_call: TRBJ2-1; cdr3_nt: TGTGCCAGCAGCCAAGTTAGAACTAGCGGAGGTAACTACAATGAACAGTTCTTC; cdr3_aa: CASSQVRTSGGNYNEQFF
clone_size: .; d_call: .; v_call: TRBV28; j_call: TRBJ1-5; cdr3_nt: TGTGCCAGCAGTTTATATAGTCAGCCCCAGCATTTT; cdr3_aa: CASSLYSQPQHF
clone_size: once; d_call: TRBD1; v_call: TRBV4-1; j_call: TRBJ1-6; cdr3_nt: TGCGCCAGCAGCCTGCGGGACAGGGAGAGACCTTCACCCCTCCACTTT; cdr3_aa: CASSLRDRERPSPLHF
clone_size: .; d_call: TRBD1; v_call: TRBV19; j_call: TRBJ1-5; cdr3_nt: TGTGCCAGTACCCCGTTCTCGCCAGGGGGGTCGGCCCAGCATTTT; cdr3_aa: CASTPFSPGGSAQHF
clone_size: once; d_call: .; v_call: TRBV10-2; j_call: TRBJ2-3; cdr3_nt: TGCGCCAGCACCAAACGGGGGACAGATACGCAGTATTTT; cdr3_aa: CASTKRGTDTQYF
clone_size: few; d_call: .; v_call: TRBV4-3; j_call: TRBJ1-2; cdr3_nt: TGCGCCAGCAGCCAAGACCCGTATGGCTACACCTTC; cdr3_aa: CASSQDPYGYTF
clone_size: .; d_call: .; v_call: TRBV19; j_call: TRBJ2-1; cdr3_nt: TGTGCCAGTAGTATTAGGACTTCCAATGAGCAGTTCTTC; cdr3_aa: CASSIRTSNEQFF
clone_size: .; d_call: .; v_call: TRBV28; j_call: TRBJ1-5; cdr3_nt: TGTGCCAGCAGCGTGGGGGGGGCGGGTCAGCCCCAGCATTTT; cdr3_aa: CASSVGGAGQPQHF
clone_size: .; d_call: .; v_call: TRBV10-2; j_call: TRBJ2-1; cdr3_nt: TGCGCCAGCAGCCCCAGCCGAGGCGATGGGAATGAGCAGTTCTTC; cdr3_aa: CASSPSRGDGNEQFF
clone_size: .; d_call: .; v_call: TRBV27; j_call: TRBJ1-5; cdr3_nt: TGTGCCAGCAGTTTATGGCCAGCCCAGCATTTT; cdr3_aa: CASSLWPAQHF
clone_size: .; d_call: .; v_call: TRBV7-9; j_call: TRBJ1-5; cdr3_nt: TGTGCCAGCAGTACCAGCGGGGAAGGACAGCCCCAGCATTTT; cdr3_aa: CASSTSGEGQPQHF
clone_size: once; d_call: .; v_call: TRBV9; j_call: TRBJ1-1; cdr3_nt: TGTGCCAGCAGCGCCTCGAGGAGTAACACTGAAGCTTTCTTT; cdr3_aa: CASSASRSNTEAFF
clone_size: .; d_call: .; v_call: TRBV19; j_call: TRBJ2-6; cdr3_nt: TGTGCCAGTAGTTTCGGTACAGTCTCTGGGGCCAACGTCCTGACTTTC; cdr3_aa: CASSFGTVSGANVLTF
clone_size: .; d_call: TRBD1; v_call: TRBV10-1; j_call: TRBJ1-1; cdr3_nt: TGCGCCAGCAGCAGGACAGGGGGTACCGGAGCTTTCTTT; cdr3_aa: CASSRTGGTGAFF
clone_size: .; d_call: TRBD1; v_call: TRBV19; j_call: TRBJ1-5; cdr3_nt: TGTGCCAGTACCTCGGACAGGGGGTATAGCAATCAGCCCCAGCATTTT; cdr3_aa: CASTSDRGYSNQPQHF
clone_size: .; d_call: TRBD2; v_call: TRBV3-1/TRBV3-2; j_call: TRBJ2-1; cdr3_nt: TGTGCCAGCAGCCTCCGACGCGGGAGAGACGATGAGCAGTTCTTC; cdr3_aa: CASSLRRGRDDEQFF
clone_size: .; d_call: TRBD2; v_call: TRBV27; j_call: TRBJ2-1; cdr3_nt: TGTGCCAGCAGTCTCAATAGCGGGGGGACGCAGTTCTTC; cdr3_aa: CASSLNSGGTQFF
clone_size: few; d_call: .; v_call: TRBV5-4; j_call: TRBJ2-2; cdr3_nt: TGTGCCACCAGTGGAGGGCCTGGGGCCGGGGAGCTGTTTTTT; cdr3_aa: CATSGGPGAGELFF
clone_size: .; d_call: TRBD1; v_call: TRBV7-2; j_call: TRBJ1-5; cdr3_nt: TGTGCCAGCAGCTTACAGGGGGAGCTGAATCAGCCCCAGCATTTT; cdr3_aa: CASSLQGELNQPQHF
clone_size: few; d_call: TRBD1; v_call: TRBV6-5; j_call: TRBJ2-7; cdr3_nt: TGTGCCAGCAGAAGGGAGGGACAGGGTCTCTACGAGCAGTACTTC; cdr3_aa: CASRREGQGLYEQYF
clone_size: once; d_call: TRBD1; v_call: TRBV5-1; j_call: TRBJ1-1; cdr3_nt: TGCGCCAGCAGCCGAGACAGGGGTATCACTGAAGCTTTCTTT; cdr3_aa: CASSRDRGITEAFF
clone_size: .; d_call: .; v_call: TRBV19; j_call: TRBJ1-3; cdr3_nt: TGTGCCAGTAGGAGAAGCGTCGCTGGAAACACCATATATTTT; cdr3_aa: CASRRSVAGNTIYF
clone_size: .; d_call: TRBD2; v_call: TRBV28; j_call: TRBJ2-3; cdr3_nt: TGTGCCAGCAGTTCCCTAGCGGATATGCAGTATTTT; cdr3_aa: CASSSLADMQYF
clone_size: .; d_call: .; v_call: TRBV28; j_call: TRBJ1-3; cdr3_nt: TGTGCCAGCAGTTTTTGGAGGACTGGAAACACCATATATTTT; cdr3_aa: CASSFWRTGNTIYF
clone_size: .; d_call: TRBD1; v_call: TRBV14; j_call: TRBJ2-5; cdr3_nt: TGTGCCAGCAGCCAAGTGACCGGGACAGGGAGCGAGACCCAGTACTTC; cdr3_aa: CASSQVTGTGSETQYF
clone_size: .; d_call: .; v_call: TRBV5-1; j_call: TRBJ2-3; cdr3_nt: TGCGCCAGCAGCTTGAGGGTCGGGAGAGGTGATACGCAGTATTTT; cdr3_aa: CASSLRVGRGDTQYF
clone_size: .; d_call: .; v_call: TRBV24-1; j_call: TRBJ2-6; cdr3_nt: TGTGCCACAGGGGATTCGGCTGGGGCCAACGTCCTGACTTTC; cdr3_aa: CATGDSAGANVLTF
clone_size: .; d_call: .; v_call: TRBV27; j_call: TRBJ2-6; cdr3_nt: TGTGCCAGCAGAAGGAGCTCTGGGGCCAACGTCCTGACTTTC; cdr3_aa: CASRRSSGANVLTF
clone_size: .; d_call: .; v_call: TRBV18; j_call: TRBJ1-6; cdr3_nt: TGTGCCAGCTCACGCGGGACCCAGAGCTCCTATAATTCACCCCTCCACTTT; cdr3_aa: CASSRGTQSSYNSPLHF
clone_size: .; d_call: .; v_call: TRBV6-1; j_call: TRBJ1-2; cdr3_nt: TGTGCCAGCAGTGACCGTGCAGGGGCCTATGGCTACACCTTC; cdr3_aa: CASSDRAGAYGYTF
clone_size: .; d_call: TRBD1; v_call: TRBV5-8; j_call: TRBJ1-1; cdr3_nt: TGTGCCAGCAGCTTGTCATGGGACAGAGCTTTCTTT; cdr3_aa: CASSLSWDRAFF
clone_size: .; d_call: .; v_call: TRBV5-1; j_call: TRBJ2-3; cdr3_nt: TGCGCCAGCGCGGGGGCAGGGGGCCCAGATACGCAGTATTTT; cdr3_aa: CASAGAGGPDTQYF
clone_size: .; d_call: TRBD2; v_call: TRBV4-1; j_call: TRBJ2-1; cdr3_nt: TGCGCCAGCAGCCAGGGGCGGAAGGTAGCGGGAGGAACCTACAATGAGCAGTTCTTC; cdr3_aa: CASSQGRKVAGGTYNEQFF
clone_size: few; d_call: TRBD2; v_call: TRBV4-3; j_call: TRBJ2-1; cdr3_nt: TGCGCCAGCAGCCAAGTAGGCGGGAGGGCCGAACATCCCCACAATGAGCAGTTCTTC; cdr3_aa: CASSQVGGRAEHPHNEQFF
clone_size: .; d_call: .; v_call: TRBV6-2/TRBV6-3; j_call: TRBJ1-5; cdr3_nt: TGTGCCAGCAGTTACTCGGGGCTACAGGGAATCCAGCCCCAGCATTTT; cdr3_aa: CASSYSGLQGIQPQHF
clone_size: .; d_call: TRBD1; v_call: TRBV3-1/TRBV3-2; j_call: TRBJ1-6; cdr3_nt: TGTGCCAGCAGCCAAGCGACAGGGGGATCACCCCTCCACTTT; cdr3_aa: CASSQATGGSPLHF
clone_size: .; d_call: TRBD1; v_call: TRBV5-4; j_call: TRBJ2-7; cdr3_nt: TGTGCCAGCAGTTCCGGGACAGGATATGCCTACGAGCAGTACTTC; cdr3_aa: CASSSGTGYAYEQYF
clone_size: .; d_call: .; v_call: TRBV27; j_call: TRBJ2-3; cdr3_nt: TGTGCCAGCTATCAGGGGTACGGGGATACGCAGTATTTT; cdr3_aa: CASYQGYGDTQYF
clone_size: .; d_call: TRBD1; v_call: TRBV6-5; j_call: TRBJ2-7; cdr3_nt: TGTGCCAGCACCCAGGACAGGGCACCCTACGAGCAGTACTTC; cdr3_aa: CASTQDRAPYEQYF
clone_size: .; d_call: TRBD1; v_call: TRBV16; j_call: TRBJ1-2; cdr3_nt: TGTGCCAGCACCCTCGACCAGACAGGGGGCGGTGGCTACACCTTC; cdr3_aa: CASTLDQTGGGGYTF
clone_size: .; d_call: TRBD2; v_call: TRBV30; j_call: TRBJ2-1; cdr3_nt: TGTGCCTGGAAAGGACTAGCTAACAATGAGCAGTTCTTC; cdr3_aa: CAWKGLANNEQFF
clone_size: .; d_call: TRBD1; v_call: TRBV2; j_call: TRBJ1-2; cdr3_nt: TGTGCCAGCACTGGGGACAGCGCTAACTATGGCTACACCTTC; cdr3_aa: CASTGDSANYGYTF
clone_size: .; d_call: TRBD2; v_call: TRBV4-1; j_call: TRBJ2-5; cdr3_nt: TGCGCCAGCAGCCAAGATATTAGCGGGAGGACCCAGTACTTC; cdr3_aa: CASSQDISGRTQYF
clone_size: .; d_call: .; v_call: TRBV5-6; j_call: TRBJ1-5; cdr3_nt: TGTGCCAGCAGCACAGGGTCCGGCCATCAGCCCCAGCATTTT; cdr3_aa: CASSTGSGHQPQHF